This TCR beta chain was sequenced for a study of early T cells in non-severe SARS-CoV-2 infection. This clonotype was picked up a small number of times. The junction departs from the called germline gene at one end, perhaps through a read error. Individual cDNA molecules were tagged with unique molecular identifiers. A single record per CDR3 protein comes from TCRdb applying MiXCR to the 5' RACE reads. This table has tens of thousands of distinct CDR3 sequences, roughly an eighth appearing once. Germline V gene data show CDR1 as SQVTM and CDR2 as ANQGSEA. CDR3 length: 10 amino acids. The sequencing input was whole blood. The sequence was obtained from an adult who was a healthcare worker with PCR-confirmed SARS-CoV-2 infection or an uninfected control (not recorded which). V usage is TRBV29-1 and J usage is TRBJ2-3; D unresolved. CDR3 loop: CSVEDPWQFF. CDR3 bases: TGCAGCGTTGAAGATCCGTGGCAGTTCTTT.